A selection of T cell receptor beta chains follows, all from one sample in a study of cytomegalovirus exposure and HLA in healthy donors. Assay: immunoSEQ multiplex PCR; the TCRdb copy retains only in-frame clones and omits some. The ten most abundant clones cover roughly 3% of a sample with approximately 93,000 clones. Input material: PBMCs. Every receptor here comes from a woman aged 25 to 39 in good health and CMV-seronegative. Both conserved end residues are part of each CDR3. The D gene is left open where the match is weak.

V,D,J,CDR3,DNA
TRBV5-1,TRBD1,TRBJ2-1,CASSFGQGPYNEQFF,TGCGCCAGCAGCTTTGGACAGGGCCCCTACAATGAGCAGTTCTTC
TRBV11-2,NA,TRBJ1-1,CASSLAGRGTEAFF,TGTGCCAGCAGCTTAGCAGGGAGGGGAACTGAAGCTTTCTTT
TRBV11-2,TRBD1,TRBJ1-6,CASSPNRGEPLHF,TGTGCCAGCAGCCCAAACAGGGGGGAGCCCCTCCACTTT
TRBV27,TRBD1,TRBJ1-1,CAKTTGGDRTEAFF,TGTGCCAAGACGACAGGGGGGGACCGGACTGAAGCTTTCTTT
TRBV10-2,NA,TRBJ2-5,CASSFEKETQYF,TGCGCCAGCAGCTTCGAGAAAGAGACCCAGTACTTC
TRBV28,TRBD2,TRBJ2-7,CATLAGPSYEQYF,TGTGCCACCCTAGCGGGGCCCTCCTACGAGCAGTACTTC
TRBV5-6,TRBD1,TRBJ2-7,CASSLEQGGHEQYF,TGTGCCAGCAGCTTGGAACAGGGGGGCCACGAGCAGTACTTC
TRBV5-1,TRBD1,TRBJ1-2,CASSFRPGGRDGYTF,TGCGCCAGCAGCTTCAGGCCAGGGGGCAGGGATGGCTACACCTTC
TRBV7-2,TRBD2,TRBJ2-1,CASSTLAGGYNEQFF,TGTGCCAGCAGCACCCTAGCGGGGGGGTACAATGAGCAGTTCTTC
TRBV29-1,NA,TRBJ2-7,CSVGRTGSRQYEQYF,TGCAGCGTTGGAAGAACGGGTTCTAGGCAGTACGAGCAGTACTTC
TRBV28,TRBD1,TRBJ1-2,CASFPTGGYGYTF,TGTGCCAGCTTCCCGACAGGGGGCTATGGCTACACCTTC
TRBV5-4,NA,TRBJ1-1,CASSSAGGVTEAFF,TGTGCCAGCAGCTCGGCGGGGGGGGTGACTGAAGCTTTCTTT
TRBV7-2,TRBD2,TRBJ2-2,CASSLAGGWNAGELFF,TGTGCCAGCAGCTTAGCGGGGGGGTGGAACGCCGGGGAGCTGTTTTTT
TRBV28,NA,TRBJ1-2,CASSPTANYGYTF,TGTGCCAGCAGTCCGACAGCTAACTATGGCTACACCTTC
TRBV19,NA,TRBJ2-6,CASSVGTTGANVLTF,TGTGCCAGTAGTGTAGGGACAACTGGGGCCAACGTCCTGACTTTC
TRBV4-1,TRBD2,TRBJ2-7,CASSQKTTSGSPYEQYF,TGCGCCAGCAGCCAGAAGACTACTAGCGGGAGCCCCTACGAGCAGTACTTC
TRBV27,TRBD1,TRBJ1-5,CASSWTGTNQPQHF,TGTGCCAGCAGTTGGACAGGGACCAATCAGCCCCAGCATTTT
TRBV2,NA,TRBJ2-3,CASILSADTQYF,TGTGCCAGCATACTCTCCGCTGATACGCAGTATTTT
TRBV11-3,TRBD2,TRBJ2-3,CASSELAGDTQYF,TGTGCCAGCAGCGAGCTAGCGGGGGATACGCAGTATTTT
TRBV5-6,TRBD1,TRBJ2-7,CASSHDRAYEQYF,TGTGCCAGCAGCCATGACAGGGCCTACGAGCAGTACTTC
TRBV9,NA,TRBJ2-3,CASSVPGSPQYF,TGTGCCAGCAGCGTGCCGGGTAGCCCTCAGTATTTT
TRBV5-1,TRBD1,TRBJ2-7,CASSPGTGGSSGSYEQYF,TGCGCCAGCAGCCCGGGGACAGGGGGAAGTAGCGGCTCCTACGAGCAGTACTTC
TRBV19,TRBD1,TRBJ2-6,CASSTLGTGSPGANVLTF,TGTGCCAGTAGTACGCTTGGGACAGGGTCTCCCGGGGCCAACGTCCTGACTTTC
TRBV7-3,NA,TRBJ2-2,CASSLGRGELFF,TGTGCCAGCAGCTTGGGCCGCGGGGAGCTGTTTTTT
TRBV6-4,NA,TRBJ1-5,CASSDSGNQPQHF,TGTGCCAGCAGTGATAGTGGCAATCAGCCCCAGCATTTT
TRBV28,TRBD2,TRBJ2-7,CASSLDLAGVTDEQYF,TGTGCCAGCAGTTTAGATCTAGCGGGAGTTACGGACGAGCAGTACTTC
TRBV5-4,NA,TRBJ1-1,CASSWTLKNTEAFF,TGTGCCAGCAGCTGGACACTTAAGAACACTGAAGCTTTCTTT
TRBV5-4,NA,TRBJ2-5,CASSGDSGETQYF,TGTGCCAGCAGCGGGGACAGCGGGGAGACCCAGTACTTC
TRBV27,TRBD1,TRBJ2-2,CASRPRTGEITNTGELFF,TGTGCCAGCAGGCCGCGGACAGGAGAGATAACGAACACCGGGGAGCTGTTTTTT
TRBV28,NA,TRBJ2-3,CASSLGTSQYF,TGTGCCAGCAGTTTAGGGACTTCGCAGTATTTT
TRBV28,TRBD1,TRBJ2-7,CASSGDRTGPF,TGTGCCAGCAGTGGGGACCGGACAGGGCCGTTC
TRBV18,TRBD2,TRBJ2-1,CASSPLAGAGNEQFF,TGTGCCAGCTCACCATTAGCGGGAGCCGGCAATGAGCAGTTCTTC
TRBV5-1,TRBD1,TRBJ2-2,CASSSPTGTANTGELFF,TGCGCCAGCAGCTCACCAACCGGGACAGCCAACACCGGGGAGCTGTTTTTT
TRBV4-1,TRBD1,TRBJ1-5,CASRQGHTGDQPQHF,TGCGCCAGCAGACAGGGGCACACAGGCGATCAGCCCCAGCATTTT
TRBV28,TRBD1,TRBJ1-4,CASTRSDRGLEKLFF,TGTGCCAGCACCCGATCCGACAGGGGGCTTGAAAAACTGTTTTTT
TRBV10-3,TRBD1,TRBJ2-7,CAISDRDRGRFLDF,TGTGCCATCAGTGACCGGGACAGGGGGCGTTTCCTTGATTTC
TRBV9,NA,TRBJ1-1,CASSPLGGYEAFF,TGTGCCAGCAGCCCCTTGGGAGGATATGAAGCTTTCTTT
TRBV27,NA,TRBJ1-5,CASSSRTVGREYSNQPQHF,TGTGCCAGCAGCTCACGGACAGTTGGCCGCGAGTATAGCAATCAGCCCCAGCATTTT
TRBV2,TRBD1,TRBJ1-5,CARGTGQGNQPQHF,TGTGCCAGAGGGACAGGACAGGGTAATCAGCCCCAGCATTTT
TRBV5-6,TRBD1,TRBJ2-4,CASSGGQGGLTKNIQYF,TGTGCCAGCAGCGGGGGACAGGGGGGATTAACCAAAAACATTCAGTACTTC
TRBV28,TRBD1,TRBJ1-5,CASKKNDRGPNQPQHF,TGTGCCAGCAAAAAGAACGACAGGGGTCCCAATCAGCCCCAGCATTTT
TRBV7-8,NA,TRBJ1-2,CASSLSPGNYGYTF,TGTGCCAGCAGCTTATCGCCCGGTAACTATGGCTACACCTTC
TRBV11-3,TRBD1,TRBJ2-2,CASSGDRAHTGELFF,TGTGCCAGCAGCGGGGACAGGGCTCACACCGGGGAGCTGTTTTTT
TRBV5-1,TRBD1,TRBJ1-4,CASGAIGTANEKLFF,TGCGCCAGCGGCGCGATAGGGACAGCTAATGAAAAACTGTTTTTT